The source of this T cell receptor (beta chain) is a study of spatial heterogeneity in lung cancer (dated by TCRdb to about 2019). General notes on the study: The donors were about 65 patients from the lung TRACERx cohort who had early-stage, untreated non-small cell lung cancer. At surgery, 220 tumor regions, 64 matched nontumor lung samples and 45 to 60 PBMC samples were TCR-sequenced for both alpha and beta chains. Follow-up PBMC samples were sequenced whenever the samples were available, and the median time to follow-up was roughly 2 years after resection. Nonsynonymous mutation counts, determined by whole-exome sequencing of tumor tissue, were related to TCR repertoire features. Beta-chain transcripts were consistently detected in greater numbers than alpha-chain transcripts, which likely reflects a higher abundance of beta-chain transcripts. In the raw uncorrected reads, each unique combination of TCR and UMI appeared more than ten times on average. In non-small cell lung cancer, the study quantitatively compared TCR alpha and beta repertoires across several tumor regions, matched nontumor lung, and blood. The paper as a whole reports these results and caveats: Confirming at a functional level the hypothesis that regional TCRs recognize regional mutations was considered to require additional single-cell paired TCR alpha and beta sequencing. Ubiquitous expanded tumor TCRs were detected in blood more often at tumor resection than at routine follow-up. Only approximately 15 patients were included in the comparisons of baseline and follow-up blood repertoires.

V was cut back by 4 bases and J by 7 bases, leaving a gap of 20 bases between them. The germline V gene (reference sequence) gives CDR1 as SGHKS and CDR2 as YYEKEE. Measured from the cysteine to the phenylalanine, the CDR3 is 15 residues long. Of the read, only the CDR3 DNA is kept; its 45 bases are in frame from base 1. What the time point label conveys for this sample: blood at routine non-recurrence follow-up after resection. TCR sequencing used whole RNA extracted from tumor and nontumor lung tissue, or from cryopreserved PBMC samples, without cell sorting. Patients were selected for TCR sequencing only if sufficient RNA was available from at least two tumor regions. The library came from 5' RACE. Sequencing was carried out with a NextSeq 500. To allow correction of PCR and sequencing errors, the TCR library protocol tagged every TCR cDNA molecule with a unique molecular identifier. Regarding the original processing steps: TCR identification, UMI-based error correction and CDR3 extraction were all carried out with Decombinator tools. TCRs above a frequency of 2 per 1,000, corresponding to the top 1% of the tumor frequency distribution, were defined as expanded. Rényi diversity was computed with the R vegan package after subsampling each repertoire 100 times to 5,000 TCRs. CDR3 similarity networks were built from amino acid triplet string-kernel similarity, with CDR3s being connected when pairwise similarity was above 0.82. The public reads were reprocessed in TCRdb via fastp at Q25 and MiXCR, keeping in-frame beta chains. Each entry merges the rows of one CDR3 protein and shows their most common DNA and genes. The V and J calls were determined by TCRdb, not by the authors. This sample gives about 70,000 distinct CDR3 sequences in total; approximately 8.9% of them show up just once. 1.9% of the sample lies in the top ten.

This clonotype was recorded many times. Its cognate antigen has yet to be identified. Per-base quality was not reported, and no clone a single base away is much larger than it. The material was PBMCs, obtained at follow-up. The TCR sequence derives from a female donor with early-stage non-small cell lung cancer. The rearranged segments are TRBV5-5 and TRBJ2-5, with the D gene possibly TRBD1 or TRBD2, each one fitting 5 bases. The bases read TGTGCCAGCAGCCCCCAGGCACAGGCTGGGGGGACCCAGTACTTC. This encodes CASSPQAQAGGTQYF.